The rows below give T cell receptor beta chains drawn from one sample of a study of OX40 agonist ivuxolimab in advanced cancers. Generated by immunoSEQ multiplex PCR, the TCRdb table keeps only in-frame clones and is missing some. This sample carries tens of thousands of clones, more than 80% of them seen once, and the ten largest clones take about 6%. This material consisted of CD4+ or CD8+ T cells sorted from blood, taken in a trial of the OX40 agonist ivuxolimab. Every receptor here comes from an adult with an advanced solid tumor such as melanoma, head and neck, liver or kidney cancer. Each CDR3 is given with its conserved first and last residue. Each record gives: J gene, clone size, D gene, V gene, CDR3 protein, CDR3 DNA. D genes are given only for firm matches. For some rows the clone size is stated as once, few or many, or as a class when expanded; others skip it.

j_call: TRBJ2-1; clone_size: .; d_call: .; v_call: TRBV9; cdr3_aa: CASSVAGSRDNEQFF; cdr3_nt: TGTGCCAGCAGCGTAGCCGGAAGTCGAGACAATGAGCAGTTCTTC
j_call: TRBJ2-7; clone_size: .; d_call: TRBD1; v_call: TRBV29-1; cdr3_aa: CSVATGVSYEQYF; cdr3_nt: TGCAGCGTGGCAACAGGGGTGTCCTACGAGCAGTACTTC
j_call: TRBJ2-3; clone_size: .; d_call: TRBD2; v_call: TRBV6-1; cdr3_aa: CASSELAGRSDTQYF; cdr3_nt: TGTGCCAGCAGTGAACTAGCGGGAAGGTCAGATACGCAGTATTTT
j_call: TRBJ2-6; clone_size: .; d_call: .; v_call: TRBV4-1; cdr3_aa: CASSQEASSGANVLTF; cdr3_nt: TGCGCCAGCAGCCAAGAAGCCAGCTCTGGGGCCAACGTCCTGACTTTC
j_call: TRBJ2-5; clone_size: once; d_call: .; v_call: TRBV5-8; cdr3_aa: CASSLVGGAPQETQYF; cdr3_nt: TGTGCCAGCAGCTTGGTGGGGGGCGCCCCGCAAGAGACCCAGTACTTC
j_call: TRBJ2-1; clone_size: .; d_call: .; v_call: TRBV7-9; cdr3_aa: CASSPTGGHNEQFF; cdr3_nt: TGTGCCAGCAGCCCCACCGGGGGTCACAATGAGCAGTTCTTC
j_call: TRBJ2-2; clone_size: .; d_call: .; v_call: TRBV6-4; cdr3_aa: CASSATWNTGELFF; cdr3_nt: TGTGCCAGCAGCGCCACATGGAACACCGGGGAGCTGTTTTTT
j_call: TRBJ2-3; clone_size: .; d_call: TRBD2; v_call: TRBV7-9; cdr3_aa: CASSSTPGLVGTDTQYF; cdr3_nt: TGTGCCAGCAGCTCGACACCGGGACTAGTCGGCACAGATACGCAGTATTTT
j_call: TRBJ1-5; clone_size: once; d_call: .; v_call: TRBV19; cdr3_aa: CASSSGVGQNQPQHF; cdr3_nt: TGTGCCAGTAGTTCTGGGGTAGGGCAAAATCAGCCCCAGCATTTT
j_call: TRBJ1-4; clone_size: .; d_call: TRBD1; v_call: TRBV7-8; cdr3_aa: CASSTHRGLNEKLFF; cdr3_nt: TGTGCCAGCAGCACTCACAGGGGACTGAATGAAAAACTGTTTTTT
j_call: TRBJ1-2; clone_size: .; d_call: .; v_call: TRBV7-9; cdr3_aa: CASSLGGAARTGYTF; cdr3_nt: TGTGCCAGCAGCTTAGGTGGGGCCGCCAGGACCGGCTACACCTTC
j_call: TRBJ2-1; clone_size: .; d_call: .; v_call: TRBV7-3; cdr3_aa: CASSPGASYNEQFF; cdr3_nt: TGTGCCAGCAGCCCCGGGGCTTCCTACAATGAGCAGTTCTTC
j_call: TRBJ2-7; clone_size: .; d_call: .; v_call: TRBV5-5; cdr3_aa: CASSLQLPYEQYF; cdr3_nt: TGTGCCAGCAGCTTGCAGCTCCCCTACGAGCAGTACTTC
j_call: TRBJ2-7; clone_size: .; d_call: .; v_call: TRBV7-9; cdr3_aa: CASSLGATQPSYEQYF; cdr3_nt: TGTGCCAGCAGCTTAGGTGCGACTCAACCTTCCTACGAGCAGTACTTC
j_call: TRBJ2-7; clone_size: .; d_call: TRBD2; v_call: TRBV6-6; cdr3_aa: CASSYLADEQYF; cdr3_nt: TGTGCCAGCAGTTACCTAGCGGACGAGCAGTACTTC
j_call: TRBJ2-4; clone_size: few; d_call: .; v_call: TRBV13; cdr3_aa: CASSLVHQGPLLNIQYF; cdr3_nt: TGTGCCAGCAGCTTAGTCCACCAGGGTCCCCTTCTAAACATTCAGTACTTC
j_call: TRBJ2-5; clone_size: .; d_call: TRBD1; v_call: TRBV7-9; cdr3_aa: CASRGGGTGEKWKTQYF; cdr3_nt: TGTGCCAGCCGGGGAGGCGGGACAGGGGAAAAGTGGAAGACCCAGTACTTC
j_call: TRBJ2-7; clone_size: .; d_call: TRBD1; v_call: TRBV4-1; cdr3_aa: CASSAWTGVSYEQYF; cdr3_nt: TGCGCCAGCAGCGCCTGGACAGGGGTCTCCTACGAGCAGTACTTC
j_call: TRBJ1-5; clone_size: .; d_call: .; v_call: TRBV15; cdr3_aa: CATSRPPRLTGRDQPQHF; cdr3_nt: TGTGCCACCAGCCGGCCGCCCCGGTTAACAGGGAGAGATCAGCCCCAGCATTTT
j_call: TRBJ1-4; clone_size: .; d_call: .; v_call: TRBV9; cdr3_aa: CASSASSSNEKLFF; cdr3_nt: TGTGCCAGCAGCGCTTCCTCTTCTAATGAAAAACTGTTTTTT
j_call: TRBJ2-2; clone_size: .; d_call: TRBD2; v_call: TRBV27; cdr3_aa: CASRVAGGLTGELFF; cdr3_nt: TGTGCCAGCAGGGTAGCGGGAGGATTAACCGGGGAGCTGTTTTTT
j_call: TRBJ2-1; clone_size: .; d_call: TRBD1; v_call: TRBV18; cdr3_aa: CASSPSGQGYNEQFF; cdr3_nt: TGTGCCAGCTCACCTTCCGGACAGGGTTACAATGAGCAGTTCTTC
j_call: TRBJ1-1; clone_size: .; d_call: .; v_call: TRBV28; cdr3_aa: CASKDLNTEAFF; cdr3_nt: TGTGCCAGCAAGGATTTGAACACTGAAGCTTTCTTT
j_call: TRBJ2-7; clone_size: .; d_call: TRBD1; v_call: TRBV18; cdr3_aa: CASSLGGQGVYEQYF; cdr3_nt: TGTGCCAGCTCACTGGGGGGACAGGGGGTCTACGAGCAGTACTTC
j_call: TRBJ1-4; clone_size: .; d_call: .; v_call: TRBV13; cdr3_aa: CASSPRMGDEYEKLFF; cdr3_nt: TGTGCCAGCAGCCCTCGGATGGGGGATGAGTATGAAAAACTGTTTTTT
j_call: TRBJ2-1; clone_size: .; d_call: TRBD1; v_call: TRBV6-5; cdr3_aa: CASSSPTGFYNEQFF; cdr3_nt: TGTGCCAGCAGTTCCCCGACAGGGTTCTACAATGAGCAGTTCTTC
j_call: TRBJ1-1; clone_size: .; d_call: .; v_call: TRBV6-4; cdr3_aa: CASSEALNTEAFF; cdr3_nt: TGTGCCAGCAGTGAAGCTCTAAACACTGAAGCTTTCTTT
j_call: TRBJ1-1; clone_size: .; d_call: .; v_call: TRBV5-1; cdr3_aa: CASSFNYGTYTEAFF; cdr3_nt: TGCGCCAGCAGCTTTAATTACGGGACTTACACTGAAGCTTTCTTT
j_call: TRBJ1-1; clone_size: .; d_call: .; v_call: TRBV27; cdr3_aa: CASSLGGANTEAFF; cdr3_nt: TGTGCCAGCAGTTTAGGGGGAGCGAACACTGAAGCTTTCTTT
j_call: TRBJ1-6; clone_size: .; d_call: TRBD1; v_call: TRBV6-1; cdr3_aa: CASSEPGQGYSPLHF; cdr3_nt: TGTGCCAGCAGCGAACCGGGACAGGGGTATTCACCCCTCCACTTT
j_call: TRBJ2-7; clone_size: few; d_call: TRBD1; v_call: TRBV6-1; cdr3_aa: CASSEVWTGRIYEQYF; cdr3_nt: TGTGCCAGCAGTGAAGTATGGACAGGGAGAATCTACGAGCAGTACTTC
j_call: TRBJ1-3; clone_size: .; d_call: .; v_call: TRBV19; cdr3_aa: CASSILQHSGNTIYF; cdr3_nt: TGTGCCAGTAGTATACTCCAACACTCTGGAAACACCATATATTTT
j_call: TRBJ2-7; clone_size: .; d_call: TRBD2; v_call: TRBV7-9; cdr3_aa: CASSEKLAGVYEQYF; cdr3_nt: TGTGCCAGCAGCGAGAAACTAGCGGGAGTCTACGAGCAGTACTTC
j_call: TRBJ2-7; clone_size: .; d_call: .; v_call: TRBV9; cdr3_aa: CASSPEGQSSYEQYF; cdr3_nt: TGTGCCAGCAGCCCGGAGGGACAGAGCTCCTACGAGCAGTACTTC
j_call: TRBJ2-1; clone_size: few; d_call: TRBD2; v_call: TRBV7-9; cdr3_aa: CASSPRLASSYNEQFF; cdr3_nt: TGTGCCAGCAGCCCCCGACTAGCGAGCTCCTACAATGAGCAGTTCTTC
j_call: TRBJ2-7; clone_size: .; d_call: .; v_call: TRBV27; cdr3_aa: CASRSSSYEQYF; cdr3_nt: TGTGCCAGCAGGTCAAGCTCCTACGAGCAGTACTTC
j_call: TRBJ1-2; clone_size: .; d_call: TRBD1; v_call: TRBV9; cdr3_aa: CASNRGEGPYGYTF; cdr3_nt: TGTGCCAGCAACAGGGGAGAGGGTCCCTATGGCTACACCTTC